The 20 T cell receptor beta chains reported below all come from one sample, sequenced in a study of blood T cell repertoires in COVID-19. The assay was immunoSEQ multiplex PCR, and TCRdb's table has in-frame clones only and misses some. The sample lists 400,000 to 550,000 clones, around 89% occurring once. What was sequenced was peripheral blood. Source of these receptors: a woman in her 30s with acute or convalescent COVID-19.

The chain recombines TRBV7-9 with TRBJ2-1; TRBD2 is a possible D gene (5 bases). V lost 3 bases to trimming and J lost 8 bases, with 20 bases between them. CDR1 SEHNR and CDR2 FQNEAQ come from the germline V gene (reference sequence). The CDR3 covers 16 residues. In DNA, the CDR3 is TGTGCCAGCAGCTTTGAGTTAGCGTGGATCCGACATGAGCAGTTCTTC. Translation: CASSFELAWIRHEQFF.

The DNA for the CDR3 is TGTGCCAGCAGCGTAGGGGGGGAGACCGAGAACTATGGCTACACCTTC. Its protein product is CASSVGGETENYGYTF. The chain combines TRBV9 with TRBJ1-2; TRBD1 is a possible D gene (5 bases). Germline values: CDR1 SGDLS, CDR2 YYNGEE. This CDR3 has 16 amino acids. The V and J ends lost 0 bases and 2 bases respectively, with 14 bases between them.

The chain has TRBV21-1 and TRBJ2-5; the table names TRBD1, a call not compared with the DNA. TRBV21-1 is annotated as a pseudogene. CDR3 length: 14 amino acids. CDR3 loop: CASSKGTGGETQYF. CDR3 sequence (DNA): TGTGCCAGCAGCAAAGGCACAGGGGGTGAGACCCAGTACTTC.

The chain couples TRBV13 to TRBJ2-5, with 9 positions matching TRBD2. V gave up 0 bases and J gave up 4 bases; unmatched junction bases: 3. CDR1 is PRHDT, CDR2 FYEKMQ, per germline (reference sequence). The CDR3 sequence is 15 residues long. The CDR3 spells CASSLGAGGAETQYF. The CDR3 DNA reads as TGTGCCAGCAGCTTAGGAGCGGGGGGCGCAGAGACCCAGTACTTC. Drawing the rest from reference TRBV13 and TRBJ2-5, the complete variable domain is AAGVIQSPRHLIKEKRETATLKCYPIPRHDTVYWYQQGPGQDPQFLISFYEKMQSDKGSIPDRFSAQQFSDYHSELNMSSLELGDSALYFCASSLGAGGAETQYFGPGTRLLVL.

The chain recombines TRBV5-1 with TRBJ2-7; TRBD1 matches at 9 bases. The CDR3 is 15 residues long. The ends lost 0 bases at V and 4 bases at J; junction bases unmatched: 5. In germline, CDR1 is SGHRS, CDR2 YFSETQ. The CDR3 loop is CASSLEGTGKYEQYF. The CDR3 DNA reads as TGCGCCAGCAGCTTGGAGGGGACAGGGAAATACGAGCAGTACTTC.

This rearrangement joins TRBV28 to TRBJ1-2, with a weak D call TRBD1 (5 bases). The germline CDR1 and CDR2 sequences are MDHEN and SYDVKM. Trimming took 6 bases from V and 4 from J, leaving 15 bases between them. The CDR3 covers 14 residues. CDR3 sequence: CASRPPGLSYGYTF. CDR3 in DNA: TGTGCCAGCAGACCTCCGGGACTCAGCTATGGCTACACCTTC.

This chain uses TRBV5-1 with TRBJ1-1; 9 bases match TRBD1. Germline assignment: CDR1 SGHRS and CDR2 YFSETQ. The CDR3 has 14 amino acids. The V and J ends lost 5 bases and 2 bases, in that order; junction bases with no gene match: 4. The CDR3, as DNA: TGCGCCAGCAGTCGGACAGGGGATAACACTGAAGCTTTCTTT. Amino acid sequence: CASSRTGDNTEAFF.

The chain is built from TRBV5-4 and TRBJ2-5; no clear D. Germline CDR1 SGHNT, CDR2 YYREEE (reference sequence). Trimming pared 3 bases from V and 1 base from J, leaving 7 bases between. The CDR3 length is 13 residues. CDR3 amino acids: CASSYGPQETQYF. The CDR3 region has the DNA TGTGCCAGCAGCTACGGTCCCCAAGAGACCCAGTACTTC.

The rearrangement uses TRBV23-1 and TRBJ1-1; D may be TRBD1 (5 bases). TRBV23-1 qualifies as an ORF whose function is uncertain. The CDR3 extends over 19 amino acids. Trimming took 4 bases from V and 1 from J, leaving 25 bases between them. CDR3 amino acids: CASSPPPGKGLSENTEAFF. In nucleotides, the CDR3 is TGCGCCAGCAGTCCACCCCCAGGGAAGGGGTTGTCCGAGAACACTGAAGCTTTCTTT.

This sequence joins TRBV6-5 and TRBJ2-7; TRBD1 is a possible D gene (6 bases). Per the germline V gene, CDR1 is MNHEY and CDR2 is SVGAGI. V lost 6 bases and J 0 bases, leaving 15 bases between the germline ends. There are 15 residues in the CDR3. This CDR3 is CASRRLRDTSYEQYF. The CDR3 DNA follows: TGTGCCAGCAGGCGCCTCCGGGACACCTCCTACGAGCAGTACTTC.

The gene calls are TRBV30 and TRBJ2-7; 14 nucleotides agree with TRBD2. The CDR3 runs 17 residues. Unmatched junction bases numbered 11, after V lost 7 bases and J lost 0 bases. Germline V lookup: CDR1 GTSNPN, CDR2 SVGIG (reference sequence). The CDR3 nucleotides are TGTGCCTATACGACTAGCGGGGGGGAGGAGAGCTCCTACGAGCAGTACTTC. Protein: CAYTTSGGEESSYEQYF. Variable domain in full (rest from reference TRBV30 and TRBJ2-7): SQTIHQWPATLVQPVGSPLSLECTVEGTSNPNLYWYRQAAGRGLQLLFYSVGIGQISSEVPQNLSASRPQDRQFILSSKKLLLSDSGFYLCAYTTSGGEESSYEQYFGPGTRLTVT.

Here the CDR3 reads CASSHLAGGPGEQFF. CDR3 nucleotide sequence: TGTGCCAGCAGCCACCTAGCGGGGGGGCCGGGTGAGCAGTTCTTC. The chain joins TRBV7-3 to TRBJ2-1; 12 bases agree with TRBD2. CDR1 and CDR2 (germline): SGHTA, FQGTGA. The trim removed 5 bases at V and 9 bases at J, leaving 8 bases unmatched. The CDR3 consists of 15 residues.

CDR3 nucleotides: TGCGCCAGCAGCCAAGCGGCCGGGAACTACGAGCAGTACTTC. Its protein product is CASSQAAGNYEQYF. The chain uses TRBV4-1 and TRBJ2-7; TRBD2 is a possible D gene (5 bases). Trimming stripped 1 base from V and 3 bases from J, with 10 bases between. The CDR3 runs to 14 residues. Germline values: CDR1 MGHRA, CDR2 YSYEKL.

This clone showed up just once. The rearrangement uses TRBV4-2 and TRBJ2-1, with D perhaps TRBD1 (7 bases). V lost 1 base to trimming and J lost 3 bases, with 16 bases between them. The CDR3 length is 17 residues. The V gene's germline CDR1 is LGHNA and CDR2 YNFKEQ. CDR3 amino acids: CASSQARGTVVYNEQFF. In nucleotides, the CDR3 is TGTGCCAGCAGCCAAGCCCGCGGGACAGTAGTCTACAATGAGCAGTTCTTC.

The V call is TRBV7-3, the J call TRBJ2-3; 10 bases fit TRBD1. Germline assignment: CDR1 SGHTA and CDR2 FQGTGA. The CDR3 consists of 16 residues. Germline trimming cut 5 bases from V and 3 bases from J; bases unmatched to any gene: 8. CDR3 DNA: TGTGCCAGCAGCCGACGGACAGGGGGGAAGACAGATACGCAGTATTTT. It yields the protein CASSRRTGGKTDTQYF.

The rearrangement uses TRBV6-5 and TRBJ1-2, with TRBD1 identical over 7 bases. Germline V gene lookup returns CDR1 MNHEY and CDR2 SVGAGI. Losses at the gene ends were 5 bases for V and 7 bases for J; bases not matched to a gene: 7. The CDR3 runs 13 residues. CDR3 nucleotides: TGTGCCAGCAGTCAGGGGACAGTATCTGGCTACACCTTC. Translated, it gives CASSQGTVSGYTF.

This clone was seen more than once but under ten times. J is TRBJ2-1 and V is TRBV19; D possibly corresponds to TRBD1 (6 bases). The germline CDR1 and CDR2 sequences are LNHDA and SQIVND (reference sequence). The CDR3 contains 16 residues. V lost 1 base to trimming and J lost 9 bases, with 19 bases between them. CDR3 region: CASSIAGVVDGAEQFF. The DNA for the CDR3 is TGTGCCAGTAGTATAGCAGGGGTTGTAGATGGGGCTGAGCAGTTCTTC.

V usage is TRBV5-4 and J usage is TRBJ1-1; TRBD1 agrees at 8 bases. The CDR3 length is 13 residues. Germline assignment: CDR1 SGHNT and CDR2 YYREEE (reference sequence). J gave up 8 bases and V 6 bases, and 9 bases lay outside the gene matches. The chain's CDR3 is CASTPFGQGEAFF. The CDR3 region has the DNA TGTGCCAGCACCCCCTTCGGACAGGGAGAAGCTTTCTTT.

CDR3 protein: CASSQGPRGAGYEQYF. DNA of the CDR3: TGTGCCAGCAGCCAAGGCCCCCGGGGGGCAGGGTACGAGCAGTACTTC. The chain links TRBV4-2 to TRBJ2-7; a weak D match, TRBD2 (7 bases). The V end was cut by 1 base, the J end by 4 bases, with 17 bases between. The CDR3 loop spans 16 amino acids. Looked up from germline, CDR1 is LGHNA and CDR2 is YNFKEQ.

J is TRBJ2-2 and V is TRBV18, with D hard to call. CDR3 length: 16 amino acids. The ends were cut back, 6 bases at V and 0 bases at J, with 14 bases in the middle. Germline-derived CDR1 and CDR2 are KGHSH and LQKENI. This chain's CDR3 is CASSKTRLANTGELFF. CDR3 nucleotides: TGTGCCAGCTCTAAGACAAGGTTGGCGAACACCGGGGAGCTGTTTTTT. The whole variable domain, filled in from reference TRBV18 and TRBJ2-2, reads NAGVMQNPRHLVRRRGQEARLRCSPMKGHSHVYWYRQLPEEGLKFMVYLQKENIIDESGMPKERFSAEFPKEGPSILRIQQVVRGDSAAYFCASSKTRLANTGELFFGEGSRLTVL.